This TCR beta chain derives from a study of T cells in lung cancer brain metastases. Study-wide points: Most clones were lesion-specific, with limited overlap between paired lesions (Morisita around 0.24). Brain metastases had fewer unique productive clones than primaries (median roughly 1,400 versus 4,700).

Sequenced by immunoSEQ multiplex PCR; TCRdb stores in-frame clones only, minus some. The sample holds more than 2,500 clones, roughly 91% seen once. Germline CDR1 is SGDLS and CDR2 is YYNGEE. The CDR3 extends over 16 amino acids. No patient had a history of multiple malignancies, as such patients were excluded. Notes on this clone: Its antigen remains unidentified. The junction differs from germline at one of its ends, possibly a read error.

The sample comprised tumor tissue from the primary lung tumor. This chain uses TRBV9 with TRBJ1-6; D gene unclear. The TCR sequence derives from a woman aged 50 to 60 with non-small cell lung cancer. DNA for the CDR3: TGTGCCAGCAGCGTAGACCAACGGCCTTATAATTCACCTCTCCACTTT. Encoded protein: CASSVDQRPYNSPLHF.